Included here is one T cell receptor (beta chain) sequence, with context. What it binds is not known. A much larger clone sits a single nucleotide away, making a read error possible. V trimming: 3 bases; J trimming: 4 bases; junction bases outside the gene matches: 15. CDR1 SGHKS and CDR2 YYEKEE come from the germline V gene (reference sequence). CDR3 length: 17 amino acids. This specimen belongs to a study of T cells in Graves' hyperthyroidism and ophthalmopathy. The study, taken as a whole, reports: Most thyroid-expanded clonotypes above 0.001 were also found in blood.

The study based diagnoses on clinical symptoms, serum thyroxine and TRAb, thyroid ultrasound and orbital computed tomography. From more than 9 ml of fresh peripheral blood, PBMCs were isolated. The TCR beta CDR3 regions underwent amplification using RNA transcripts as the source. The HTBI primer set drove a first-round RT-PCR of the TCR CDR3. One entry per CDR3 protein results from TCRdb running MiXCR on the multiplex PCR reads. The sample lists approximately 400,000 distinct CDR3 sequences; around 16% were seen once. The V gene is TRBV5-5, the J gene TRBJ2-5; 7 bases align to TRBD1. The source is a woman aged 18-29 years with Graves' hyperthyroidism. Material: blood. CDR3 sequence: CASSSCGVRGSRETQYF. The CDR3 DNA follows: TGTGCCAGCAGCTCCTGCGGTGTCAGGGGGTCTCGAGAGACCCAGTACTTC.